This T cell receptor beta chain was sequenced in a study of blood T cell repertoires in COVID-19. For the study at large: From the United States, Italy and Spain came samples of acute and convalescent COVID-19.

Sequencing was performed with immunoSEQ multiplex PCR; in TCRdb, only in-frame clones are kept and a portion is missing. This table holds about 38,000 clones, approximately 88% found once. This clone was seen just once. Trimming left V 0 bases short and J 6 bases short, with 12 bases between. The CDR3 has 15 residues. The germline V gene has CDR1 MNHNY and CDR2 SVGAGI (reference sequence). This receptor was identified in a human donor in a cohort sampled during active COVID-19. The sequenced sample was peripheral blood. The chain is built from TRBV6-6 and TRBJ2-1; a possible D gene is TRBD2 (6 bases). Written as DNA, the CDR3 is TGTGCCAGCAGTTACTCGCCCCCGGAGGGCAATGAGCAGTTCTTC. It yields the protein CASSYSPPEGNEQFF.